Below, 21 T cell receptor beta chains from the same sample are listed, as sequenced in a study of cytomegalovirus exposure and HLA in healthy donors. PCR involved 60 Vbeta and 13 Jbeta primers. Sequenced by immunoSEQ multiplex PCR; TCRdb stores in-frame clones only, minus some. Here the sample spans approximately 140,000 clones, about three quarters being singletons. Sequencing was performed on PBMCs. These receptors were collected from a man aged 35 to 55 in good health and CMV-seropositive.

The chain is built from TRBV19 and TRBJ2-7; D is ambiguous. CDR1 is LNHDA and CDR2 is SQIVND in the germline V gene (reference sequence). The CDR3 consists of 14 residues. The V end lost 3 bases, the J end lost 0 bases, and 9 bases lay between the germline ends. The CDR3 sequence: CASSMPGFSYEQYF. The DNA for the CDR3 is TGTGCCAGTAGTATGCCCGGGTTCTCCTACGAGCAGTACTTC. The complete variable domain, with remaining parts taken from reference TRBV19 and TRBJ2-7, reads DGGITQSPKYLFRKEGQNVTLSCEQNLNHDAMYWYRQDPGQGLRLIYYSQIVNDFQKGDIAEGYSVSREKKESFPLTVTSAQKNPTAFYLCASSMPGFSYEQYFGPGTRLTVT.

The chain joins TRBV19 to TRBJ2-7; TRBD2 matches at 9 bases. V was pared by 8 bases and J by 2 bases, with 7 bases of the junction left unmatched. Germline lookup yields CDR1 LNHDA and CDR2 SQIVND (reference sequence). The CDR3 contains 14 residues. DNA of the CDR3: TGTGCCAGTGCGGGGGGGCTTTACGCCTACGAGCAGTACTTC. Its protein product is CASAGGLYAYEQYF.

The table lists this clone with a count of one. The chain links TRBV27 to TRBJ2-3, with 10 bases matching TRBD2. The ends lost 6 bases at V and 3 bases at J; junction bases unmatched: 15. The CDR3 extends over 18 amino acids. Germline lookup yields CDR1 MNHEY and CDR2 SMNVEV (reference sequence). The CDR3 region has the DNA TGTGCCAGCAGACCCCTAAGCCTAGCGGGAGATTCGACAGATACGCAGTATTTT. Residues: CASRPLSLAGDSTDTQYF.

The CDR3 DNA follows: TGTGCCAGCAGCGTAGAACAGAACACTGAAGCTTTCTTT. Translated, it gives CASSVEQNTEAFF. The chain uses TRBV9 and TRBJ1-1; D gene ambiguous. V lost 0 bases, J lost 1 base, and 4 bases lay in between. The CDR3 covers 13 residues. CDR1 and CDR2 from the germline V gene are SGDLS and YYNGEE.

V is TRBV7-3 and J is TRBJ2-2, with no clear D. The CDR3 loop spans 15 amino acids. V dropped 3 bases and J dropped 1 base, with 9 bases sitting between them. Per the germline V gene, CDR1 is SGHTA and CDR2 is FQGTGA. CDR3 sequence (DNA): TGTGCCAGCAGCTTCAACGGTTGGAACACCGGGGAGCTGTTTTTT. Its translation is CASSFNGWNTGELFF. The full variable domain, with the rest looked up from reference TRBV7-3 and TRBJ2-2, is GAGVSQTPSNKVTEKGKYVELRCDPISGHTALYWYRQSLGQGPEFLIYFQGTGAADDSGLPNDRFFAVRPEGSVSTLKIQRTERGDSAVYLCASSFNGWNTGELFFGEGSRLTVL.

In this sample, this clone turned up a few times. CDR3 sequence (DNA): TGTGCCAGCTCACTCCCAGGCGGCAAGGGGGAGACCCAGTACTTC. Its translation is CASSLPGGKGETQYF. The chain carries TRBV18 and TRBJ2-5; D perhaps matches TRBD1 (5 bases). V dropped 4 bases and J dropped 5 bases, with 17 bases sitting between them. This CDR3 has 15 amino acids. Germline V CDR1 and CDR2: KGHSH, LQKENI.

The CDR3 nucleotides read TGTGCCAGCCACCGACAGGGATTGAACGAGCAGTACTTC. As protein: CASHRQGLNEQYF. V is TRBV13 and J is TRBJ2-7; TRBD1 agrees at 7 bases. The CDR3 has 13 residues. Germline lookup yields CDR1 PRHDT and CDR2 FYEKMQ (reference sequence). V was pared by 8 bases and J by 5 bases, with 9 bases of the junction left unmatched.

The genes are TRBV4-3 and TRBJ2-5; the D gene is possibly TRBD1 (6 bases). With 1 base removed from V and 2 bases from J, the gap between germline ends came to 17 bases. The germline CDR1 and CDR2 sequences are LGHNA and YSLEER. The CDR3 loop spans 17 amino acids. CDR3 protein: CASSQGNWGQGQETQYF. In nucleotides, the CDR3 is TGCGCCAGCAGCCAAGGAAACTGGGGGCAGGGTCAAGAGACCCAGTACTTC.

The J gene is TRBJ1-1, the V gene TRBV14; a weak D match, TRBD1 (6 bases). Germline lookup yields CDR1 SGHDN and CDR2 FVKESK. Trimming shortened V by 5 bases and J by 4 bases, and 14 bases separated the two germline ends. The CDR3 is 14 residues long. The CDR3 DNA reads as TGTGCCAGCAGCATAACAGGGATCGGCACTGAAGCTTTCTTT. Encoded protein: CASSITGIGTEAFF.

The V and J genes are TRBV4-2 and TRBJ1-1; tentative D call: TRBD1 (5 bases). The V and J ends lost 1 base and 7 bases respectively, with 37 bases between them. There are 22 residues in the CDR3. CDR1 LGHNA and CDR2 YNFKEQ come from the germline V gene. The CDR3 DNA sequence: TGTGCCAGCAGCCAAGGGGTACAGGTTTTTTCACGGTATGGGAAAGAGGCAGATGAAGCTTTCTTT. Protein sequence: CASSQGVQVFSRYGKEADEAFF.

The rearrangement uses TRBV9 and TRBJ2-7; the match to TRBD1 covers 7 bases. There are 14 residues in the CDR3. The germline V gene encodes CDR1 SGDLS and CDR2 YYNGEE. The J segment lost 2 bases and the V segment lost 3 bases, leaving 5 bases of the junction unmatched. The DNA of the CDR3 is TGTGCCAGCAGCGCGAACGGACAGGCCTACGAGCAGTACTTC. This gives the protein CASSANGQAYEQYF.

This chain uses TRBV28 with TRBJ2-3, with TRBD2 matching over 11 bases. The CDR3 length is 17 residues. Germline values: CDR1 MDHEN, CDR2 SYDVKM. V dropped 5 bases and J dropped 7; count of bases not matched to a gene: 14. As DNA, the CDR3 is TGTGCCAGCAGTCCTAGCCTCCGCGCTAGCGGGAGGTATACGCAGTATTTT. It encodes CASSPSLRASGRYTQYF.

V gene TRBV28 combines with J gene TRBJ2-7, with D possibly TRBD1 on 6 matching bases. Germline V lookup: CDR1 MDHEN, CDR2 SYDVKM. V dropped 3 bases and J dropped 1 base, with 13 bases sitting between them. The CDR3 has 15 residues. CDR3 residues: CASSLGAMGSYEQYF. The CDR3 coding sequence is TGTGCCAGCAGTTTGGGGGCGATGGGGTCCTACGAGCAGTACTTC.

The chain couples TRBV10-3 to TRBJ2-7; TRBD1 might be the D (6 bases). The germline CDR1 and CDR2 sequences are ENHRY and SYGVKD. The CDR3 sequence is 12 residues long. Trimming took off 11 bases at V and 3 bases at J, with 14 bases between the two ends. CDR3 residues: CAATGQYYEQYF. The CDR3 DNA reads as TGTGCCGCCACCGGACAGTACTACGAGCAGTACTTC.

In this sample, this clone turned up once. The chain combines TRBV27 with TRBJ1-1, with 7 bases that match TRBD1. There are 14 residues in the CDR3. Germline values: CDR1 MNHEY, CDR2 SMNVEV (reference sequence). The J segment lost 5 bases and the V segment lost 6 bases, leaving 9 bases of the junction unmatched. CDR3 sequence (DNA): TGTGCCAGCAGCCCGGGGACAGTCAGAACTGAAGCTTTCTTT. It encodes CASSPGTVRTEAFF.

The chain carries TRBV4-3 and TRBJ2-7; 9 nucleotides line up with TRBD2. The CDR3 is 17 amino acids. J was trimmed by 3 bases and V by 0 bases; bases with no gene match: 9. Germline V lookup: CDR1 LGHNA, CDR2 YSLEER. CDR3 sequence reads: CASSQESSGVGYYEQYF. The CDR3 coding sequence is TGCGCCAGCAGCCAAGAGTCTAGCGGGGTCGGATACTACGAGCAGTACTTC.

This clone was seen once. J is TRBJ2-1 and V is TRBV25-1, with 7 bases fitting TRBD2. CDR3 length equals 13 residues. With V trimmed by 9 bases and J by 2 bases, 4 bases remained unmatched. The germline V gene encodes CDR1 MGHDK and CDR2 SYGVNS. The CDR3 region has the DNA TGTGCCAGTTCCGGGACTACCTACAATGAGCAGTTCTTC. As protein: CASSGTTYNEQFF.

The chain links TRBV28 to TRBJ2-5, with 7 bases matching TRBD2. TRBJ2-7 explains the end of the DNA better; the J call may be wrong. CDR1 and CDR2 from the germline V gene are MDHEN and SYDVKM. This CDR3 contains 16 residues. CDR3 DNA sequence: TGTGCCAGCAGTAGCACCGGGACTACAGGCTATTACGAGCAGTACTTC. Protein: CASSSTGTTGYYEQYF.

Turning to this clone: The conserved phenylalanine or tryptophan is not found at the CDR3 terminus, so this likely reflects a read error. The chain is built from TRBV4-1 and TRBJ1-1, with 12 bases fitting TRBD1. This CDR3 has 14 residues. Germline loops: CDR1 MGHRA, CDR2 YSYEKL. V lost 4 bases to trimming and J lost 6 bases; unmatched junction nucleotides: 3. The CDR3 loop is CASSLGDRGPEAFL. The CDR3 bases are TGCGCCAGCAGCCTAGGGGACAGGGGGCCTGAAGCTTTCCTT.

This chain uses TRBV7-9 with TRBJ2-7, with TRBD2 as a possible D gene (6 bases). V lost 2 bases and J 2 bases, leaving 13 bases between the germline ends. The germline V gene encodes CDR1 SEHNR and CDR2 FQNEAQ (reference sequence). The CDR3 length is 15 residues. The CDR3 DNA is TGTGCCAGCAGCTTAATTGGCGGGGTGACCTACGAGCAGTACTTC. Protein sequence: CASSLIGGVTYEQYF.

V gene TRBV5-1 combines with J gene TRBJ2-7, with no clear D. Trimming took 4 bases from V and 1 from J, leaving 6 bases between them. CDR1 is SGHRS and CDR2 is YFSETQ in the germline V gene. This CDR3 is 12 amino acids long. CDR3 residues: CASSAGSYEQYF. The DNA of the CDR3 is TGCGCCAGCAGCGCCGGGTCCTACGAGCAGTACTTC.